This TCR beta chain appears in the sequencing data of a study of blood T cell repertoires in COVID-19. Grouping used clinical history reported by participants in a survey and questionnaire. CDR3 length equals 17 residues. Germline loops: CDR1 LNHDA, CDR2 SQIVND (reference sequence). With 6 bases clipped from V and 6 bases from J, the junction kept 14 bases outside the gene matches. Only in-frame clones appear in the TCRdb table, and some are missing; sequencing was by immunoSEQ multiplex PCR. The data contain 400,000 to 550,000 clones, 87% of them singletons. The material sequenced was PBMCs or T cells enriched from blood (not recorded which). The chain employs TRBV19 and TRBJ1-1; TRBD1 matches at 12 bases. The source is a woman younger than 35 with acute COVID-19. DNA of the CDR3: TGTGCCAGTAGGGGGACAGGGGGCAATTCTTTCTTTTCTGAAGCTTTCTTT. Translation: CASRGTGGNSFFSEAFF.